One T cell receptor (beta chain) is described in this entry. The sample belongs to a study of OX40 agonist ivuxolimab in advanced cancers. At the level of the study: Patients received ivuxolimab, an agonistic anti-OX40 (CD134) antibody. Partial responses were observed in three patients, of whom one had hepatocellular carcinoma and two had cutaneous melanoma.

Assay: immunoSEQ multiplex PCR; the TCRdb copy retains only in-frame clones and omits some. Of about 61,000 clones in the sample, roughly 86% were seen once. Germline CDR1 SQVTM, CDR2 ANQGSEA. The CDR3 contains 15 residues. Trimming took 3 bases from V and 0 from J; bases not matched to a gene: 5. The chain has TRBV29-1 and TRBJ2-7; 10 bases agree with TRBD1. Sequencing used CD4+ or CD8+ T cells sorted from blood, obtained in a trial of the OX40 agonist ivuxolimab. The origin of this receptor is an adult with an advanced solid tumor such as melanoma, head and neck, liver or kidney cancer. CDR3 DNA sequence: TGCAGCGTTGACAGCCGGGACAGGGGCTCCTACGAGCAGTACTTC. Translation: CSVDSRDRGSYEQYF.